These 24 T cell receptor beta chains were sequenced from one sample in a study of blood T cell repertoires in COVID-19. The assay was immunoSEQ multiplex PCR, and TCRdb's table has in-frame clones only and misses some. Found here are 150,000 or so clones, around four fifths of them singletons; the top ten hold 10% to 15%. Sample: PBMCs or T cells enriched from blood (not recorded which). These receptors all stem from a woman aged 55-69 years who had recovered from COVID-19.

The chain has TRBV7-9 and TRBJ1-5; D is undetermined. V shed 4 bases and J shed 0 bases, with 10 bases lying between them. This CDR3 spans 15 amino acids. CDR1 is SEHNR, CDR2 FQNEAQ, per germline (reference sequence). The CDR3 DNA reads TGTGCCAGCAGCTCAGGAATGTATAGCAATCAGCCCCAGCATTTT. Amino acid sequence: CASSSGMYSNQPQHF.

The genes are TRBV20-1 and TRBJ1-2, with TRBD1 as a possible D gene (5 bases). This CDR3 has 11 amino acids. Trimming left V 0 bases short and J 8 bases short, with 7 bases between. CDR1 is DFQATT, CDR2 SNEGSKA, per germline (reference sequence). CDR3 nucleotides: TGCAGTGCTAGAGACGGGGGAGGCTACACCTTC. Translation gives CSARDGGGYTF.

The chain links TRBV5-1 to TRBJ2-1; possible D gene TRBD1, 5 bases. Germline V CDR1 and CDR2: SGHRS, YFSETQ. This CDR3 is 15 amino acids long. Deletions cut 0 bases from V and 3 bases from J, with 10 bases between. The CDR3 nucleotides read TGCGCCAGCAGCTTGGGTGCAGGGAACTACAATGAGCAGTTCTTC. Translated: CASSLGAGNYNEQFF.

DNA of the CDR3: TGTGCCAGCAGCGGGTCCGTAGCGGGGGGACAAGAGACCCAGTACTTC. This encodes CASSGSVAGGQETQYF. The chain employs TRBV9 and TRBJ2-5, with 10 bases that match TRBD2. The germline V gene has CDR1 SGDLS and CDR2 YYNGEE. The trim removed 3 bases at V and 2 bases at J, leaving 7 bases unmatched. The CDR3 is made up of 16 amino acids.

This clone was detected a few times. V is TRBV7-9 and J is TRBJ1-4; TRBD1 might be the D (5 bases). Germline V gives CDR1 SEHNR, CDR2 FQNEAQ (reference sequence). V lost 3 bases and J lost 5, with 13 bases in between. This CDR3 is 15 amino acids long. DNA of the CDR3: TGTGCCAGCAGCTTGGTGACAGTTAGAAATGAAAAACTGTTTTTT. This gives the protein CASSLVTVRNEKLFF.

V usage is TRBV11-3 and J usage is TRBJ2-7, with 8 bases matching TRBD1. CDR1 is SGHNT, CDR2 YENEEA, per germline. Trimming at V came to 5 bases and at J to 1 base, leaving 10 bases not matched to a gene. The CDR3 is 16 residues long. The CDR3 spells CASSLTRGRESYEQYF. The DNA for the CDR3 is TGTGCCAGCAGCCTCACCAGGGGGCGGGAATCCTACGAGCAGTACTTC.

J is TRBJ1-6 and V is TRBV19, with 8 bases aligning to TRBD1. CDR3 length: 13 amino acids. Germline V gene data show CDR1 as LNHDA and CDR2 as SQIVND (reference sequence). The V and J ends lost 10 bases and 9 bases, in that order; junction bases with no gene match: 8. The CDR3 loop reads CATRQGISSPLHF. The CDR3 nucleotides read TGTGCCACCAGACAGGGGATAAGTTCACCCCTCCACTTT.

The chain has TRBV28 and TRBJ2-7; 10 bases agree with TRBD2. This CDR3 has 14 residues. The V gene end was trimmed by 5 bases and the J gene end by 2 bases; junction bases not matched to a gene: 3. Germline V gene lookup returns CDR1 MDHEN and CDR2 SYDVKM. CDR3 sequence: CASSILAGAYEQYF. CDR3 DNA sequence: TGTGCCAGCAGTATTCTAGCGGGAGCCTACGAGCAGTACTTC.

This rearrangement joins TRBV15 to TRBJ1-3; 10 bases fit TRBD1. This CDR3 is built from 16 residues. The V gene's germline CDR1 is LNHNV and CDR2 YYDKDF (reference sequence). V was pared by 5 bases and J by 4 bases, with 8 bases of the junction left unmatched. The CDR3 loop is CATSFRQGASGNTIYF. Here the CDR3 DNA reads TGTGCCACCAGCTTCCGACAGGGGGCATCGGGAAACACCATATATTTT.

The chain employs TRBV18 and TRBJ2-3; 7 nucleotides align to TRBD1. Trimming at V came to 6 bases and at J to 5 bases, leaving 8 bases not matched to a gene. The CDR3 runs 14 residues. Per germline, CDR1 KGHSH and CDR2 LQKENI. CDR3: CASSQTGVEDTQYF. DNA of the CDR3: TGTGCCAGCTCGCAAACAGGGGTGGAAGATACGCAGTATTTT.

This chain connects TRBV5-1 to TRBJ1-1; 10 bases align to TRBD1. V trimming: 4 bases; J trimming: 12 bases; junction bases outside the gene matches: 9. The germline CDR1 and CDR2 sequences are SGHRS and YFSETQ. The length of the CDR3 is 13 residues. DNA of the CDR3: TGCGCCAGCAGCCCCTCCGACAGGGGGCATCCTTTCTTT. It specifies CASSPSDRGHPFF. The full variable domain, with the rest looked up from reference TRBV5-1 and TRBJ1-1, is KAGVTQTPRYLIKTRGQQVTLSCSPISGHRSVSWYQQTPGQGLQFLFEYFSETQRNKGNFPGRFSGRQFSNSRSEMNVSTLELGDSALYLCASSPSDRGHPFFGQGTRLTVV.

This chain joins TRBV18 and TRBJ2-1; TRBD2 aligns across 11 bases. The germline gives CDR1 KGHSH, CDR2 LQKENI. The CDR3 consists of 16 residues. The junction had 9 bases not matched to a gene; V was cut back by 4 bases and J by 7 bases. CDR3 nucleotides: TGTGCCAGCTCACGGAGGAAGACTAGCGGGGAAAATGAGCAGTTCTTC. This gives the protein CASSRRKTSGENEQFF. Full variable domain (missing parts from reference TRBV18 and TRBJ2-1): NAGVMQNPRHLVRRRGQEARLRCSPMKGHSHVYWYRQLPEEGLKFMVYLQKENIIDESGMPKERFSAEFPKEGPSILRIQQVVRGDSAAYFCASSRRKTSGENEQFFGPGTRLTVL.

This rearrangement joins TRBV7-3 to TRBJ2-3; 8 nucleotides agree with TRBD1. This CDR3 contains 15 residues. CDR1 and CDR2 from the germline V gene are SGHTA and FQGTGA. V lost 4 bases to trimming and J lost 5 bases; unmatched junction nucleotides: 8. CDR3 nucleotides: TGTGCCAGCAGCTACCAGGGGGCTAGTGGAGATACGCAGTATTTT. Protein: CASSYQGASGDTQYF.

The chain couples TRBV9 to TRBJ1-1; D unresolved. V was trimmed by 6 bases and J by 1 base, leaving 22 bases between them. Per germline, CDR1 SGDLS and CDR2 YYNGEE. The CDR3 is 17 residues long. CDR3 bases: TGTGCCAGCAACACCGGCGCAGGTGTCATGAAGAACACTGAAGCTTTCTTT. Its translation is CASNTGAGVMKNTEAFF.

V is TRBV6-5 and J is TRBJ2-5; 10 bases line up with TRBD2. Germline V gives CDR1 MNHEY, CDR2 SVGAGI. The ends lost 6 bases at V and 1 base at J; junction bases unmatched: 5. This CDR3 is built from 15 residues. CDR3: CASRETSGPQETQYF. Written as DNA, the CDR3 is TGTGCCAGCAGAGAGACTAGCGGGCCCCAAGAGACCCAGTACTTC.

The chain is built from TRBV2 and TRBJ2-1, with D unclear. Germline lookup yields CDR1 SNHLY and CDR2 FYNNEI. V shed 3 bases and J shed 3 bases, with 9 bases lying between them. This CDR3 has 14 amino acids. The CDR3 coding sequence is TGTGCCAGCAGTGACCGAGTTTACTACAATGAGCAGTTCTTC. This codes for CASSDRVYYNEQFF. Combining the CDR3 with reference TRBV2 and TRBJ2-1 gives the whole variable domain EPEVTQTPSHQVTQMGQEVILRCVPISNHLYFYWYRQILGQKVEFLVSFYNNEISEKSEIFDDQFSVERPDGSNFTLKIRSTKLEDSAMYFCASSDRVYYNEQFFGPGTRLTVL.

The chain couples TRBV29-1 to TRBJ1-2; 7 bases line up with TRBD1. V trimming: 7 bases; J trimming: 0 bases; junction bases outside the gene matches: 11. Germline V CDR1 and CDR2: SQVTM, ANQGSEA. The CDR3 has 15 amino acids. CDR3 protein: CSDYSWQGANYGYTF. CDR3 DNA sequence: TGCAGCGACTACTCCTGGCAGGGGGCTAACTATGGCTACACCTTC.

V and J are TRBV5-1 and TRBJ2-5; 11 bases align to TRBD1. This CDR3 has 14 amino acids. CDR1 is SGHRS, CDR2 YFSETQ, per germline. V lost 4 bases, J lost 5 bases, and 4 bases stayed unmatched. The CDR3 DNA reads as TGCGCCAGCAGCCCGGGACAGGGGGGGGAGACCCAGTACTTC. Its translation: CASSPGQGGETQYF.

The chain combines TRBV5-1 with TRBJ1-5; 9 nucleotides align to TRBD1. V dropped 0 bases and J dropped 6; count of bases not matched to a gene: 4. CDR3 size: 15 residues. The germline V gene has CDR1 SGHRS and CDR2 YFSETQ. The chain's CDR3 is CASSLGTGVFQPQHF. Here the CDR3 DNA reads TGCGCCAGCAGCTTGGGGACAGGGGTATTTCAGCCCCAGCATTTT.

The chain recombines TRBV5-1 with TRBJ2-1, with 9 bases matching TRBD1. CDR1 is SGHRS, CDR2 YFSETQ, per germline. The CDR3 is 16 residues long. Trimming removed 4 bases from V and 3 bases from J; junction bases left unmatched: 8. The CDR3, as DNA: TGCGCCAGCAGCGTCTTACCGGGACAGGGCTACAATGAGCAGTTCTTC. Its translation is CASSVLPGQGYNEQFF. The complete variable domain, with remaining parts taken from reference TRBV5-1 and TRBJ2-1, reads KAGVTQTPRYLIKTRGQQVTLSCSPISGHRSVSWYQQTPGQGLQFLFEYFSETQRNKGNFPGRFSGRQFSNSRSEMNVSTLELGDSALYLCASSVLPGQGYNEQFFGPGTRLTVL.

The chain recombines TRBV4-1 with TRBJ2-7, with 7 bases identical to TRBD2. The length of the CDR3 is 15 residues. Germline V CDR1 and CDR2: MGHRA, YSYEKL. J lost 0 bases, V lost 0 bases, and 2 bases had no gene match. CDR3 region: CASSQELANSYEQYF. CDR3 in DNA: TGCGCCAGCAGCCAAGAACTAGCGAACTCCTACGAGCAGTACTTC.

This clone is a singleton in its sample. V is TRBV2 and J is TRBJ2-7, with 8 bases identical to TRBD1. The J segment lost 0 bases and the V segment lost 7 bases, leaving 5 bases of the junction unmatched. Germline-derived CDR1 and CDR2 are SNHLY and FYNNEI. This CDR3 region has 14 residues. CDR3 DNA: TGTGCCAGCATCCTCCAGGGGGCCTCCTACGAGCAGTACTTC. This codes for CASILQGASYEQYF.

This chain links TRBV30 with TRBJ1-2; weak D call: TRBD1 (6 bases). The CDR3 totals 14 residues. Trimming took 0 bases from V and 7 from J, leaving 15 bases between them. Germline V gene data show CDR1 as GTSNPN and CDR2 as SVGIG (reference sequence). The chain's CDR3 is CAWSVLRGGSGYTF. The CDR3, as DNA: TGTGCCTGGAGTGTACTGAGGGGGGGTTCTGGCTACACCTTC.

The V and J genes are TRBV7-2 and TRBJ2-5; D possibly corresponds to TRBD2 (7 bases). Germline V gene sequence: CDR1 SGHTA, CDR2 FQGNSA. The CDR3 is 15 residues long. V shed 5 bases and J shed 5 bases, with 18 bases lying between them. The CDR3 here is CASSPWGGMGETQYF. As DNA, the CDR3 is TGTGCCAGCAGCCCCTGGGGGGGCATGGGGGAGACCCAGTACTTC.